Here is one T cell receptor beta chain with its context. Its antigen is as yet unknown. This sample was included in a study of shared clonotypes between healthy human individuals. Study background: Each donor's CD8 memory used one plate, CD8 naive two, each CD4 subset three.

Findings and caveats of the study: Of the naive CD4 clonotypes, about 5% were shared across four donors. Represented genetic and exposure-history diversity was restricted by having few donors.

HIV-negative, healthy adults without recent acute infections or vaccinations were the donors. Libraries were prepared by immunoSEQ multiplex PCR; TCRdb keeps only in-frame clonotypes and omits some of them. Of 780,000 or so clones listed, around 77% are singletons. J lost 3 bases, V lost 6 bases, and 6 bases had no gene match. The germline CDR1 and CDR2 sequences are MNHNS and SASEGT. The CDR3 loop spans 15 amino acids. This chain connects TRBV6-1 to TRBJ1-5; 9 bases are shared with TRBD1. The clonotype comes from a woman aged 25-40 years in good health. Sequenced: memory CD4+ T cells sorted from blood. Subset given: CD45RA-negative fraction. The chain's CDR3 is CASSLQGAFNQPQHF. CDR3 nucleotide sequence: TGTGCCAGCAGCCTACAGGGGGCCTTCAATCAGCCCCAGCATTTT.